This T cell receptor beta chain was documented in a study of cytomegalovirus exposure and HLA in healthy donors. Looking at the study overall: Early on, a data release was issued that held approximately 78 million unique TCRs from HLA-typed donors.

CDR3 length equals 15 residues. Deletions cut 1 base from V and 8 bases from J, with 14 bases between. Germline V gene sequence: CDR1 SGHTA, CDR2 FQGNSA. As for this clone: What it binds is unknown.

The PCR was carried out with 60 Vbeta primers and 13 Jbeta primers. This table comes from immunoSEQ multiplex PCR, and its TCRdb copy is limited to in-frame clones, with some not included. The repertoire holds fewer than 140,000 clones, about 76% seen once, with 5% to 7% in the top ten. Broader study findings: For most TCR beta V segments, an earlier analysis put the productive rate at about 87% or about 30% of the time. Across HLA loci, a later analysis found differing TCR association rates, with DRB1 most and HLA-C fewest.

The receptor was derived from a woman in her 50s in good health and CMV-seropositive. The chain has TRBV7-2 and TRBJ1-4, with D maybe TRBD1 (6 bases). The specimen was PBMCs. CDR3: CASSLVRGGSEKLFF. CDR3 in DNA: TGTGCCAGCAGCTTAGTCAGGGGTGGTAGCGAAAAACTGTTTTTT.